One and the same sample provided the 23 T cell receptor beta chains below, sequenced in a study of HIV-infected patients and healthy controls. A single record per CDR3 protein comes from TCRdb applying MiXCR to the 5' RACE reads. The sample consists of under 70,000 distinct CDR3 sequences, roughly a fifth of them appearing once. Specimen: CD4+ T cells from blood. The receptors originated from a human donor in good health.

J is TRBJ2-1 and V is TRBV28, with 7 bases aligning to TRBD2. J lost 8 bases, V lost 2 bases, and 12 bases had no gene match. The CDR3 has 16 residues. CDR1 and CDR2 from the germline V gene are MDHEN and SYDVKM. In DNA form, the CDR3 reads TGTGCCAGCAGTTTAGCTGCGGGAGCGGGTCGGGATGAGCAGTTCTTC. This gives the protein CASSLAAGAGRDEQFF.

V and J are TRBV6-2 or TRBV6-3 and TRBJ2-6; TRBD1 aligns across 8 bases. CDR1 is MNHEY and CDR2 is SVGEGT in the germline V gene. Unmatched junction bases numbered 13, after V lost 4 bases and J lost 5 bases. CDR3 size: 18 residues. In DNA form, the CDR3 reads TGTGCCAGCAGTTTACCCCGGGGCCAGGGGGCAAGGGCCAACGTCCTGACTTTC. Protein: CASSLPRGQGARANVLTF.

This clonotype was seen at least ten times. J is TRBJ1-6 and V is TRBV11-3; unclear D gene. Deletions cut 4 bases from V and 7 bases from J, with 11 bases between. The CDR3 is 14 amino acids. Looked up from germline, CDR1 is SGHNT and CDR2 is YENEEA. CDR3 bases: TGTGCCAGCAGCTCGGGTGGAGAAAATTCACCCCTCCACTTT. Protein product: CASSSGGENSPLHF.

The CDR3, as DNA: TGTGCCAGCAGCTTAAGTCTAGCGGGAGTCGATGGGCAGTTCTTC. Protein product: CASSLSLAGVDGQFF. This chain connects TRBV11-1 to TRBJ2-1, with 10 bases aligning to TRBD2. V was pared by 2 bases and J by 12 bases, with 10 bases of the junction left unmatched. There are 15 residues in the CDR3. CDR1 SGHAT and CDR2 FQDESV come from the germline V gene (reference sequence).

This clonotype occurred many times. The genes are TRBV9 and TRBJ2-4, with no clear D. CDR1 and CDR2 from the germline V gene are SGDLS and YYNGEE. The CDR3 extends over 14 amino acids. Trimming took off 0 bases at V and 1 base at J, with 5 bases between the two ends. CDR3 DNA sequence: TGTGCCAGCAGCGTAGGAATGGCCAAAAACATTCAGTACTTC. Its translation: CASSVGMAKNIQYF.

This clonotype was seen repeatedly, ten times or more. The rearrangement uses TRBV6-6 and TRBJ1-1; D is unclear. Germline-derived CDR1 and CDR2 are MNHNY and SVGAGI (reference sequence). Between the trimmed V and J ends, which lost 5 bases and 1 base, there was a span of 11 bases. The CDR3 is made up of 14 amino acids. CDR3 in DNA: TGTGCCAGCAGTAAGAGGACCGAGAACACTGAAGCTTTCTTT. It yields the protein CASSKRTENTEAFF.

This chain connects TRBV5-5 to TRBJ2-7, with 10 bases aligning to TRBD1. This CDR3 spans 15 amino acids. The V gene's germline CDR1 is SGHKS and CDR2 YYEKEE (reference sequence). J lost 3 bases, V lost 3 bases, and 6 bases had no gene match. The CDR3 region is CASSSAGTGVYEQYF. For the CDR3, the DNA is TGTGCCAGCAGCTCAGCCGGGACAGGGGTCTACGAGCAGTACTTC. The full variable domain, with the rest looked up from reference TRBV5-5 and TRBJ2-7, is DAGVTQSPTHLIKTRGQQVTLRCSPISGHKSVSWYQQVLGQGPQFIFQYYEKEERGRGNFPDRFSARQFPNYSSELNVNALLLGDSALYLCASSSAGTGVYEQYFGPGTRLTVT.

The table lists this clonotype with a few counts. This chain joins TRBV10-3 and TRBJ1-2; 11 nucleotides agree with TRBD1. The CDR3 covers 15 residues. Trimming cost V 5 bases and J 7 bases; bases outside gene matches: 9. The V gene's germline CDR1 is ENHRY and CDR2 SYGVKD. CDR3 loop: CAISPGDRGIVGYTF. The CDR3, as DNA: TGTGCCATCAGTCCGGGGGACAGGGGGATTGTTGGCTACACCTTC.

This clonotype has at least ten counts. This rearrangement joins TRBV4-1 to TRBJ2-2; D is possibly TRBD2 (6 bases). V shed 4 bases and J shed 0 bases, with 12 bases lying between them. The CDR3 has 16 amino acids. Per the germline V gene, CDR1 is MGHRA and CDR2 is YSYEKL. The CDR3 DNA follows: TGCGCCAGCAGCCCCCCTTGGGGGGCGAACACCGGGGAGCTGTTTTTT. Its protein is CASSPPWGANTGELFF.

This clonotype was observed many times. This sequence joins TRBV6-5 and TRBJ2-7; D remains unclear. The CDR3 is 15 residues long. Germline values: CDR1 MNHEY, CDR2 SVGAGI. The germline V and J ends were trimmed by 6 bases and 2 bases, with 17 bases remaining between them. The CDR3 loop reads CASSNRAANAYEQYF. The CDR3 DNA follows: TGTGCCAGCAGCAACCGGGCTGCCAATGCCTACGAGCAGTACTTC.

V usage is TRBV7-6 and J usage is TRBJ1-3; D remains ambiguous. The CDR3 extends over 16 amino acids. The V end was cut by 1 base, the J end by 0 bases, with 10 bases between. Germline V CDR1 and CDR2: SGHVS, FNYEAQ. The CDR3 nucleotides are TGTGCCAGCAGCTTAGGAGACACCTTCTCTGGAAACACCATATATTTT. It specifies CASSLGDTFSGNTIYF. The variable domain in full, with the rest retrieved from reference TRBV7-6 and TRBJ1-3, is GAGVSQSPRYKVTKRGQDVALRCDPISGHVSLYWYRQALGQGPEFLTYFNYEAQQDKSGLPNDRFSAERPEGSISTLTIQRTEQRDSAMYRCASSLGDTFSGNTIYFGEGSWLTVV.

This clonotype has ten or more counts. V is TRBV20-1 and J is TRBJ1-5; D unclear. Trimming took off 4 bases at V and 2 bases at J, with 15 bases between the two ends. From germline, CDR1 is DFQATT and CDR2 SNEGSKA (reference sequence). The CDR3 runs 15 residues. Here the CDR3 reads CSATQSSFGNQPQHF. In nucleotides, the CDR3 is TGCAGTGCTACCCAGTCCAGTTTCGGCAATCAGCCCCAGCATTTT.

In its sample, this clonotype was seen a few times. This chain's CDR3 is CASSLHGLPQHF. CDR3 in DNA: TGTGCCAGCAGCTTACATGGGCTGCCCCAGCATTTT. This chain links TRBV5-8 with TRBJ1-5, with D unresolved. The CDR3 is made up of 12 amino acids. Germline V gene lookup returns CDR1 SGHTS and CDR2 YDEGEE. V dropped 2 bases and J dropped 9 bases, with 9 bases sitting between them.

In its sample, this clonotype was seen a few times. This chain uses TRBV5-1 with TRBJ2-1; TRBD2 matches at 9 bases. From germline, CDR1 is SGHRS and CDR2 YFSETQ. The CDR3 length is 15 residues. V lost 4 bases to trimming and J lost 3 bases; unmatched junction nucleotides: 5. CDR3 sequence: CASSLNSGGYNEQFF. CDR3 nucleotides: TGCGCCAGCAGCCTTAATAGCGGGGGCTACAATGAGCAGTTCTTC.

This clonotype was observed a handful of times. The CDR3 region is CASSKGLAGETQYF. The CDR3 coding sequence is TGTGCCAGCAGTAAGGGACTAGCGGGAGAGACCCAGTACTTC. The chain joins TRBV6-6 to TRBJ2-5; 12 bases map to TRBD2. Losses at the gene ends were 5 bases for V and 4 bases for J; bases not matched to a gene: 2. Germline V lookup: CDR1 MNHNY, CDR2 SVGAGI (reference sequence). This CDR3 is built from 14 residues.

The genes are TRBV7-9 and TRBJ2-3; no clear D gene. Trimming stripped 5 bases from V and 6 bases from J, with 9 bases between. Germline V gene sequence: CDR1 SEHNR, CDR2 FQNEAQ (reference sequence). This CDR3 contains 12 residues. The CDR3 here is CASSHPPDTQYF. CDR3 nucleotide sequence: TGTGCCAGCAGCCACCCCCCCGATACGCAGTATTTT. The full variable domain, its missing parts supplied by reference TRBV7-9 and TRBJ2-3, is DTGVSQNPRHKITKRGQNVTFRCDPISEHNRLYWYRQTLGQGPEFLTYFQNEAQLEKSRLLSDRFSAERPKGSFSTLEIQRTEQGDSAMYLCASSHPPDTQYFGPGTRLTVL.

J is TRBJ2-7 and V is TRBV7-2, with 9 bases fitting TRBD1. The CDR3 runs to 15 residues. J was trimmed by 0 bases and V by 0 bases; bases with no gene match: 0. Germline V lookup: CDR1 SGHTA, CDR2 FQGNSA. CDR3 amino acids: CASSLATGGSYEQYF. DNA for the CDR3: TGTGCCAGCAGCTTAGCGACAGGGGGCTCCTACGAGCAGTACTTC.

This clonotype was seen repeatedly, ten times or more. The rearrangement joins TRBV27 to TRBJ2-5, with D perhaps matching TRBD1 (6 bases). Germline CDR1 reads MNHEY; CDR2 reads SMNVEV (reference sequence). V was cut by 0 bases and J by 1 base, with 9 bases left in between. The CDR3 is 15 residues long. CDR3 nucleotides: TGTGCCAGCAGTTTATCGAACAGGGCCCAAGAGACCCAGTACTTC. This gives the protein CASSLSNRAQETQYF.

The genes are TRBV18 and TRBJ1-1, with a possible D match to TRBD1 (5 bases). V lost 3 bases, J lost 0 bases, and 23 bases lay in between. Germline loops: CDR1 KGHSH, CDR2 LQKENI. The CDR3 extends over 19 amino acids. The CDR3 bases are TGTGCCAGCTCACCGCTTAATTTGGGGGACCGAGCCATGAACACTGAAGCTTTCTTT. This encodes CASSPLNLGDRAMNTEAFF.

The chain employs TRBV20-1 and TRBJ1-1; perhaps TRBD1 as D (5 bases). Germline loops: CDR1 DFQATT, CDR2 SNEGSKA (reference sequence). CDR3 length: 14 residues. Trimming removed 6 bases from V and 1 base from J, with 15 bases in between. The CDR3 spells CSAPKMTENTEAFF. Here the CDR3 DNA reads TGCAGTGCGCCAAAAATGACAGAGAACACTGAAGCTTTCTTT.

This clonotype was seen ten or more times. The chain joins TRBV20-1 to TRBJ2-1; the D is unclear. This CDR3 has 16 amino acids. The germline CDR1 and CDR2 sequences are DFQATT and SNEGSKA (reference sequence). V shed 5 bases and J shed 0 bases, with 17 bases lying between them. The CDR3 DNA reads as TGCAGTGCTCCCAGCATATCTATCCTCTCCTACAATGAGCAGTTCTTC. It encodes CSAPSISILSYNEQFF.

This clonotype was counted ten times or more. This chain links TRBV12-3 or TRBV12-4 with TRBJ2-4; D remains ambiguous. V lost 2 bases to trimming and J lost 0 bases, with 14 bases between them. This CDR3 has 17 residues. The CDR3 sequence is CASSLSIGRRAKNIQYF. The CDR3 DNA reads TGTGCCAGCAGTTTAAGTATTGGCAGAAGAGCCAAAAACATTCAGTACTTC.

The V gene is TRBV11-3, the J gene TRBJ2-3, with no clear D. Germline-derived CDR1 and CDR2 are SGHNT and YENEEA. Trimming removed 4 bases at V and 4 bases at J, with 9 bases between. The CDR3 contains 13 residues. The CDR3 bases are TGTGCCAGCAGCTCGGGCACTGCAGATACGCAGTATTTT. It codes for CASSSGTADTQYF.